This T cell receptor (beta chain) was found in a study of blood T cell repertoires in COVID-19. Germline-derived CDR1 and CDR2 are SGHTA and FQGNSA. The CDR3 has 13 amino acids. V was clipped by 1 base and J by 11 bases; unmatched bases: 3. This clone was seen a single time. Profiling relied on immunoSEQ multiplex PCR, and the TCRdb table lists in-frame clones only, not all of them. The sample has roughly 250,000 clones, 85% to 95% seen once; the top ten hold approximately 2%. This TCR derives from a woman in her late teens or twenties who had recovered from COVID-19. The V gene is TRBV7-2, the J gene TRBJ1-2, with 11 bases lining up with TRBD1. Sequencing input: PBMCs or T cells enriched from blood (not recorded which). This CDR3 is CASSLGTGGEYTF. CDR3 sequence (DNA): TGTGCCAGCAGCTTAGGGACAGGGGGCGAATACACCTTC.